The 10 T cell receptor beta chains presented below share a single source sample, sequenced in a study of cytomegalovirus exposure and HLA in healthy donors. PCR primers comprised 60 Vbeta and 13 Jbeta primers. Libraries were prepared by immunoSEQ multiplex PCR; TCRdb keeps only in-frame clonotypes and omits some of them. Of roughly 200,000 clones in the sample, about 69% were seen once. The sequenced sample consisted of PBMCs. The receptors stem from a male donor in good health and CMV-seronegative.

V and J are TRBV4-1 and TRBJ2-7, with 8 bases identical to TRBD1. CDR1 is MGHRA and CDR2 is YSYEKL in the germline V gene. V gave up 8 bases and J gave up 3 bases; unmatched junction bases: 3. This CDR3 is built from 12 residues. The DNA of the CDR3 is TGCGCCAGCCGAGGACAGGGCTACGAGCAGTACTTC. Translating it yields CASRGQGYEQYF.

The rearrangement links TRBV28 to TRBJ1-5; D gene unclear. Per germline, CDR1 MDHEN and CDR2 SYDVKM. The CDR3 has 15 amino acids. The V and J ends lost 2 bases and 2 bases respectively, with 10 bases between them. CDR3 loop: CASSLDPRGNQPQHF. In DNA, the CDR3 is TGTGCCAGCAGTTTAGACCCTCGGGGCAATCAGCCCCAGCATTTT. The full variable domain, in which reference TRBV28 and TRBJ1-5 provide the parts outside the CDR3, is DVKVTQSSRYLVKRTGEKVFLECVQDMDHENMFWYRQDPGLGLRLIYFSYDVKMKEKGDIPEGYSVSREKKERFSLILESASTNQTSMYLCASSLDPRGNQPQHFGDGTRLSIL.

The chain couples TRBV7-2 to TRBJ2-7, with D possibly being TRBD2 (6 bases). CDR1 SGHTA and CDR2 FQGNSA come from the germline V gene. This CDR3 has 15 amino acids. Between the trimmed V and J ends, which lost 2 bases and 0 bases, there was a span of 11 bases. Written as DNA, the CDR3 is TGTGCCAGCAGCTTAATGGGCGGGGACTCCTACGAGCAGTACTTC. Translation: CASSLMGGDSYEQYF.

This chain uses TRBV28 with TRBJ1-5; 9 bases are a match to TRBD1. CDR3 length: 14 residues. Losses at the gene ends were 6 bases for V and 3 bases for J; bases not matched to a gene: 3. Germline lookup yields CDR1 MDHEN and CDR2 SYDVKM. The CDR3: CASSRTGDNQPQHF. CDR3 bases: TGTGCCAGCAGCCGGACAGGGGACAATCAGCCCCAGCATTTT.

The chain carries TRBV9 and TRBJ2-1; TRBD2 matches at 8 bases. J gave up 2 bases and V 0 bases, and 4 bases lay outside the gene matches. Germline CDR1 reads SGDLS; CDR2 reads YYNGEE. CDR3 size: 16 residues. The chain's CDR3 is CASSVDKREPYNEQFF. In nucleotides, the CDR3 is TGTGCCAGCAGCGTAGATAAGCGGGAGCCCTACAATGAGCAGTTCTTC.

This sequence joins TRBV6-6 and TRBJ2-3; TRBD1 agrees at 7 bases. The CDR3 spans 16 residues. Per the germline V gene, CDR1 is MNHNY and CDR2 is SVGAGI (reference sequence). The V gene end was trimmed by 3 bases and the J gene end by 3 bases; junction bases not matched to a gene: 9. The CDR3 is CASSYRQGVRTDTQYF. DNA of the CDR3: TGTGCCAGCAGTTATCGACAGGGAGTGAGGACAGATACGCAGTATTTT.

The CDR3 nucleotides are TGTGCCAGCAGCTTATCGGCGGGAAATGGCTACGAGCAGTACTTC. It codes for CASSLSAGNGYEQYF. The J gene is TRBJ2-7, the V gene TRBV11-2; maybe TRBD2 (6 bases). Germline V CDR1 and CDR2: SGHAT, FQNNGV. Deletions cut 2 bases from V and 3 bases from J, with 14 bases between. The CDR3 spans 15 residues.

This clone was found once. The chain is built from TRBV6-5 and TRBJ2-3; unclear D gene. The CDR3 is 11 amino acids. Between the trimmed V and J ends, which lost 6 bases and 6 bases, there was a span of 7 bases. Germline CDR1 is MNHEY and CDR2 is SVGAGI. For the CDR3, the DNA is TGTGCCAGCAGCGCGGCGGATACGCAGTATTTT. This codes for CASSAADTQYF.

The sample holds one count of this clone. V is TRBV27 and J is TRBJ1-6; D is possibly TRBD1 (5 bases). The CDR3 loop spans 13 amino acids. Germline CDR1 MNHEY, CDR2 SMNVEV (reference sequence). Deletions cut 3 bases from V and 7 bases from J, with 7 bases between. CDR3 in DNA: TGTGCCAGCAGTTTGACAGCAAATTCACCCCTCCACTTT. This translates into CASSLTANSPLHF.

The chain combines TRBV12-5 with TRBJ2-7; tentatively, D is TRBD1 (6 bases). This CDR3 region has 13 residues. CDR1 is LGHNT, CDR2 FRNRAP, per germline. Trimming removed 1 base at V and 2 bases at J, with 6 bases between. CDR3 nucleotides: TGTGCTAGTGGTTTGGGGACAGCCTACGAGCAGTACTTC. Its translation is CASGLGTAYEQYF.